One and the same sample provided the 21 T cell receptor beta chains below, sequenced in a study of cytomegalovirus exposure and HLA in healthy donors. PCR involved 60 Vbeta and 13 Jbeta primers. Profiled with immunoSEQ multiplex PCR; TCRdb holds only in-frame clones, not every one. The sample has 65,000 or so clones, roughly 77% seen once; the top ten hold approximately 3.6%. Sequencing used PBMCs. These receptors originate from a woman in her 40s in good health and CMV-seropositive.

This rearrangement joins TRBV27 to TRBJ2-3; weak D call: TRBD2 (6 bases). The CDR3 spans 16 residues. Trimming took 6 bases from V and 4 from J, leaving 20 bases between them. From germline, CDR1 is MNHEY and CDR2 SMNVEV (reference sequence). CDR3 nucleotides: TGTGCCAGCAGACTTCTTAAGACTAGAGACGCAGATACGCAGTATTTT. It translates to CASRLLKTRDADTQYF.

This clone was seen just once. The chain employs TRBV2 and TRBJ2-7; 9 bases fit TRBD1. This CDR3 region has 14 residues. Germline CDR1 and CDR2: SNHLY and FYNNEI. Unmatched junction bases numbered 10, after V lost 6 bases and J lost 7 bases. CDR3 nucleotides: TGTGCCAGCAGACCACAGGGGGCGGTGAGGGAGCAGTACTTC. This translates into CASRPQGAVREQYF.

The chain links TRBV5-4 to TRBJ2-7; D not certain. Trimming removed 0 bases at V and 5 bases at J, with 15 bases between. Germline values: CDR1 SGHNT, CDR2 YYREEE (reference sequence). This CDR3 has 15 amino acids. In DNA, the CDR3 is TGTGCCAGCAGCTTGGCTGGGCCCCTAAGGAACGAGCAGTACTTC. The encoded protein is CASSLAGPLRNEQYF.

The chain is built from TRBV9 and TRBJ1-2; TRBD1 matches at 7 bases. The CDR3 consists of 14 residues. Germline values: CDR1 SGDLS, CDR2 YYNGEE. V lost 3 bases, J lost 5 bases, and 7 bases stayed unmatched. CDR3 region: CASSARRQGYGYTF. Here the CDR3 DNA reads TGTGCCAGCAGCGCCCGGAGACAGGGATATGGCTACACCTTC.

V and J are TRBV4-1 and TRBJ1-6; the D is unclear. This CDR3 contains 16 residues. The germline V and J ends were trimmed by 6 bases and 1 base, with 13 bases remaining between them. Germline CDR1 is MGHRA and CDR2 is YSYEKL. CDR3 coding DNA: TGCGCCAGCAGAGGACCGGGAGTATCCTATAATTCACCCCTCCACTTT. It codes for CASRGPGVSYNSPLHF.

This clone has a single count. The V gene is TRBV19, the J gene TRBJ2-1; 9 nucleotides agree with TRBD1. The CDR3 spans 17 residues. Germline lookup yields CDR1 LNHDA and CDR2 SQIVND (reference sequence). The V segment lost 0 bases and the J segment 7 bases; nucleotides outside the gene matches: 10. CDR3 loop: CASSIEGLTGGLNEQFF. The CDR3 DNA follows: TGTGCCAGTAGTATAGAGGGGTTGACAGGGGGGTTAAATGAGCAGTTCTTC.

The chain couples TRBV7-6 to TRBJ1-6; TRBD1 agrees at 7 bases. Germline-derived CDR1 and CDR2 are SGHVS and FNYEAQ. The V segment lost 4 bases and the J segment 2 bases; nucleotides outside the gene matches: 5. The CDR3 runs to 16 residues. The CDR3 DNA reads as TGTGCCAGCAGCTACGGGACAGCCACCTATAATTCACCCCTCCACTTT. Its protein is CASSYGTATYNSPLHF.

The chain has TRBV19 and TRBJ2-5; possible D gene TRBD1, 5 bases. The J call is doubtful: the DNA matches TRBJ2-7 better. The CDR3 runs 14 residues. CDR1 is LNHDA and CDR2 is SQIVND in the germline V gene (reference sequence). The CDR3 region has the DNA TGTGCCAGCTCTAACCGTAGGGGCTCCTACGAGCAGTACTTC. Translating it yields CASSNRRGSYEQYF.

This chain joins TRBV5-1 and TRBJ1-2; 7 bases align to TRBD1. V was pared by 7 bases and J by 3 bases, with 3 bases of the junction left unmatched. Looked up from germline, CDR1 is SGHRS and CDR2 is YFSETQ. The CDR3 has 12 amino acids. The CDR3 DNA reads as TGCGCCAGCTCCCAGGGGGACTATGGCTACACCTTC. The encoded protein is CASSQGDYGYTF.

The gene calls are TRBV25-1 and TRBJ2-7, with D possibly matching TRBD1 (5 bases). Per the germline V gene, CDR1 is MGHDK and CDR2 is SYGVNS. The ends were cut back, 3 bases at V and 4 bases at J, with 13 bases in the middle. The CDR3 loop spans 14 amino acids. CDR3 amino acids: CASSEVGLDYEQYF. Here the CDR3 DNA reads TGTGCCAGCAGTGAGGTGGGGCTGGATTACGAGCAGTACTTC.

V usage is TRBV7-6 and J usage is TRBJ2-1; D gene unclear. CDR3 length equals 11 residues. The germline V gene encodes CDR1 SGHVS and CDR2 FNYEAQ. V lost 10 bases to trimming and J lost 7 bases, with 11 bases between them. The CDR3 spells CATRVENEQFF. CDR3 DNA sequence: TGTGCCACCCGAGTCGAAAATGAGCAGTTCTTC.

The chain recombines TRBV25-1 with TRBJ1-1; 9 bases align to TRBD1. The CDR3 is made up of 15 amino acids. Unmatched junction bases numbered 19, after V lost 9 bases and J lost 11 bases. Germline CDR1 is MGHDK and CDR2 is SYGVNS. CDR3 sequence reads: CASQFGRTGAEEAFF. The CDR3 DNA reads TGTGCCAGTCAATTCGGTCGGACAGGGGCCGAGGAGGCTTTCTTT.

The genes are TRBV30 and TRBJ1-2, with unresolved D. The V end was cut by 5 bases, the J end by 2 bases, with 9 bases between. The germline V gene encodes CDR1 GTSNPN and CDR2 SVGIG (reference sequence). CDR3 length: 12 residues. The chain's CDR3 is CAWGSSNYGYTF. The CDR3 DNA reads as TGTGCCTGGGGGAGTTCGAACTATGGCTACACCTTC.

The CDR3 DNA reads as TGTGCCAGCAGTATAGACAGGGGCAACACTGAAGCTTTCTTT. This codes for CASSIDRGNTEAFF. The V gene is TRBV6-4, the J gene TRBJ1-1; 8 nucleotides agree with TRBD1. There are 14 residues in the CDR3. The ends lost 5 bases at V and 2 bases at J; junction bases unmatched: 4. Per germline, CDR1 MRHNA and CDR2 SNTAGT.

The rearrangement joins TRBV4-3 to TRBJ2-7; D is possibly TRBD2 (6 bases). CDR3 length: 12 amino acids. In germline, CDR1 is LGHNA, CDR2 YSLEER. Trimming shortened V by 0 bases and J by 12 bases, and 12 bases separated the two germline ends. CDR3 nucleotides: TGCGCCAGCAGCCAAGAGTTGGGGAGGATGTACTTC. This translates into CASSQELGRMYF.

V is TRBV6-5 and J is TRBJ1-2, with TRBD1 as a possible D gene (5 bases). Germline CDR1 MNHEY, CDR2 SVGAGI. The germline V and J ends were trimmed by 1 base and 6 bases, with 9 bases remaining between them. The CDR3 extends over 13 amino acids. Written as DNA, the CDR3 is TGTGCCAGCAGTTACTACGGGGGGGATGGCTACACCTTC. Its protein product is CASSYYGGDGYTF.

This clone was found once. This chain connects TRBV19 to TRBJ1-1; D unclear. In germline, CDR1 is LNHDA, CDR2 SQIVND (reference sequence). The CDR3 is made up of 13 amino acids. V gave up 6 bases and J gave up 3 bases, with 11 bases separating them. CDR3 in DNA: TGTGCCAGTAGCTCCCTGGGCGACACTGAAGCTTTCTTT. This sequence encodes CASSSLGDTEAFF.

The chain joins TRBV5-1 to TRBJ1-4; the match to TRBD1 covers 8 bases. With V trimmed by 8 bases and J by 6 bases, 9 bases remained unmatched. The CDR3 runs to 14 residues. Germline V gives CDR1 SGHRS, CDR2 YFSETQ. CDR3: CASHYGTGDEKLFF. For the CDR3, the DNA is TGCGCCAGTCATTACGGGACAGGAGATGAAAAACTGTTTTTT.

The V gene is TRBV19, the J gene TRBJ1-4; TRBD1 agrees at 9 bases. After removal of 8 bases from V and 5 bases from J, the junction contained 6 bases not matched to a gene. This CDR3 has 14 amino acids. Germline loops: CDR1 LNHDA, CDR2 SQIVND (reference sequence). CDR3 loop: CASATGTGNEKLFF. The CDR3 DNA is TGTGCCAGTGCTACCGGGACAGGGAATGAAAAACTGTTTTTT.

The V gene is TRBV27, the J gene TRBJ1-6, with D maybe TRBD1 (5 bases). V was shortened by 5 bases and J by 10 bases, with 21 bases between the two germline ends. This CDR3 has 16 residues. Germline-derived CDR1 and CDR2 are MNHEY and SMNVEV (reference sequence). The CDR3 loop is CASSGALQGVGSPLHF. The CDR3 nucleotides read TGTGCCAGCAGTGGGGCGCTTCAGGGTGTTGGGTCACCCCTCCACTTT.

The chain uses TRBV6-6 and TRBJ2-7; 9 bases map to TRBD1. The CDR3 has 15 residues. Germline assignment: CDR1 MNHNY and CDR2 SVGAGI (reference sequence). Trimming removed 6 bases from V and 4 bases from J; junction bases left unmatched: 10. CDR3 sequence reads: CASRPPGQGAYEQYF. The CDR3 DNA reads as TGTGCCAGCAGACCGCCGGGACAGGGTGCTTACGAGCAGTACTTC.